Each of the 3 T cell receptor beta chains below was sequenced from the same sample in a study of blood T cell repertoires in COVID-19. Libraries were prepared by immunoSEQ multiplex PCR; TCRdb keeps only in-frame clonotypes and omits some of them. Of over 150,000 clones in the sample, approximately 86% were seen once. The sample consisted of peripheral blood. The receptor source for this set is a man in his fifties or sixties with COVID-19, enrolled during active disease.

The rearrangement joins TRBV5-5 to TRBJ1-2; TRBD1 is a possible D gene (6 bases). The V and J ends lost 4 bases and 10 bases respectively, with 14 bases between them. The V gene's germline CDR1 is SGHKS and CDR2 YYEKEE (reference sequence). The CDR3 is 12 amino acids. The CDR3 region is CASSPEQGVYTF. DNA of the CDR3: TGTGCCAGCAGCCCAGAACAGGGAGTCTACACCTTC.

This rearrangement joins TRBV30 to TRBJ1-2; D is possibly TRBD1 (5 bases). Per germline, CDR1 GTSNPN and CDR2 SVGIG (reference sequence). With 0 bases removed from V and 7 bases from J, the gap between germline ends came to 9 bases. This CDR3 is built from 12 residues. CDR3 bases: TGTGCCTGGAGTGTATGGGGCACTGGCTACACCTTC. Amino acid sequence: CAWSVWGTGYTF.

The CDR3 loop reads CASSLRRTGVEAFF. In DNA form, the CDR3 reads TGTGCCAGCAGTCTCCGTAGGACAGGTGTTGAAGCTTTCTTT. V usage is TRBV2 and J usage is TRBJ1-1, with 7 bases matching TRBD1. CDR1 is SNHLY, CDR2 FYNNEI, per germline. V was clipped by 5 bases and J by 7 bases; unmatched bases: 10. The CDR3 runs to 14 residues.